Reported below is one TCR beta chain. Its antigen is undetermined. The data are from a study of vaccination effects on CD4 cells after COVID-19. V was pared by 0 bases and J by 1 base, with 13 bases between. Germline V gene sequence: CDR1 LGHDT, CDR2 YNNKEL (reference sequence). This CDR3 has 17 residues. Antigen-specific CD4+ T cells were expanded (with viral peptide pools) by the ViraFEST assay ahead of sequencing. Subsequent to a culture period of more than 9 days, CD4+ T cells were isolated. Nucleocapsid antibody tests were negative, and the vaccine recipients had no prior SARS-CoV-2 infection. TCRdb's copy holds only in-frame clones and misses some; the assay was immunoSEQ multiplex PCR. Of over 20,000 clones detected, around 70% appear once; the ten largest clones hold less than 3.5%.

This clonotype was obtained from a human donor who received a COVID-19 vaccine. The specimen comprised CD4+ T cells from PBMCs cultured with SARS-CoV-2 spike peptides, sampled before COVID-19 vaccination. V is TRBV3-1 (or the pseudogene TRBV3-2) and J is TRBJ2-1, with TRBD2 as a possible D gene (5 bases). The CDR3 nucleotides read TGTGCCAGCAGCCAAGAGGGGTCAGCGGCTTCCTACAATGAGCAGTTCTTC. The encoded protein is CASSQEGSAASYNEQFF.